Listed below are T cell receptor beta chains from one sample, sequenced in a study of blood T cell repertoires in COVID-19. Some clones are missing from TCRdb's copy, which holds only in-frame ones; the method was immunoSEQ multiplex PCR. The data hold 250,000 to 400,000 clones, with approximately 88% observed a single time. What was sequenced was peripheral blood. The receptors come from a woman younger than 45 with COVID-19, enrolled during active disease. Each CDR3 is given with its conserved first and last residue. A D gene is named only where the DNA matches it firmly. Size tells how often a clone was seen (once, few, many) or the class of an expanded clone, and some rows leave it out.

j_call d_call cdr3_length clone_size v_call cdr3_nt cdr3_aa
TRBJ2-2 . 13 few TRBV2 TGTGCCAGCTCGCAGATGAACACCGGGGAGCTGTTTTTT CASSQMNTGELFF
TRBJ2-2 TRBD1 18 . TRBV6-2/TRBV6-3 TGTGCCAGCAGTTACTTTAGGGACAGGGCGCTAAACACCGGGGAGCTGTTTTTT CASSYFRDRALNTGELFF
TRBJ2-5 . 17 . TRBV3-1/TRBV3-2 TGTGCCAGCAGCCAGATAGGTACAGGGCCGTACCAAGAGACCCAGTACTTC CASSQIGTGPYQETQYF
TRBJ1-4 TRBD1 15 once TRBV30 TGTGCCTGGAGGGGAGGGACAGGCGTCGCCGGCGAACTGTTTTTT CAWRGGTGVAGELFF
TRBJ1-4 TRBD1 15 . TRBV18 TGTGCCAGCTCTCCACTACAGGGGGCAGATGAAAAACTGTTTTTT CASSPLQGADEKLFF
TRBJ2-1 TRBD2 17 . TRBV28 TGTGCCAGCAGTCGCACCTTAGCGGGGGGGCCCTACAATGAGCAGTTCTTC CASSRTLAGGPYNEQFF
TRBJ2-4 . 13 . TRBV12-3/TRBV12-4 TGTGCCAGCAGTTTTCAGGGAGGTGGCATTCAGTACTTC CASSFQGGGIQYF
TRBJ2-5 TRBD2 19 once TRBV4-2 TGTGCCAGCAGCCAAGAGATGCTGGCTAGCGGGGGCCCTCGGGGGACCCAGTACTTC CASSQEMLASGGPRGTQYF
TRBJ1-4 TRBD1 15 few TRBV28 TGTGCCAGCAGTTCAACGGGGACAGGGAAGGAAAAACTGTTTTTT CASSSTGTGKEKLFF
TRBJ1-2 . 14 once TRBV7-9 TGTGCCAGCAGCGTCGGAGGGGAAGGCTATGGCTACACCTTC CASSVGGEGYGYTF
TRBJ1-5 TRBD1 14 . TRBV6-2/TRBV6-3 TGTGCCAGCAGTTACACAGGGGTTAATCAGCCCCAGCATTTT CASSYTGVNQPQHF
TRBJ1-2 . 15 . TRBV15 TGTGCCACCAGCACGCGGGGGTCCCAGGCTCATGGCTACACCTTC CATSTRGSQAHGYTF
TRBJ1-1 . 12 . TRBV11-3 TGTGCCAGCAGCTCCCGAGAAGCTGAAGCTTTCTTT CASSSREAEAFF
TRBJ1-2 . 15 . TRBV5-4 TGTGCCAGCAGCTTGAACGGGGGATCCAACTATGGCTACACCTTC CASSLNGGSNYGYTF
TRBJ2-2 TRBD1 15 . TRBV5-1 TGCGCCAGCAGCTCGGGACAGGGGAGAACCGGGGAGCTGTTTTTT CASSSGQGRTGELFF
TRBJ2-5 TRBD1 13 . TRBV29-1 TGCAGCGTTACCGGACAGGGGGGAGAGACCCAGTACTTC CSVTGQGGETQYF
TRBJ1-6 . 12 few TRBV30 TGTGCCTGGACCCCTAATAATTCACCCCTCCACTTT CAWTPNNSPLHF
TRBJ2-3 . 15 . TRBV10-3 TGTGCCACGGCCGTTGGGAGCGGCAGCACAGATACGCAGTATTTT CATAVGSGSTDTQYF
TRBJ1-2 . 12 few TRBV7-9 TGTGCCAGCCACGGGGGGAGGGATGGCTACACCTTC CASHGGRDGYTF
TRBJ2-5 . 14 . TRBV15 TGTGCCACCGCTACAGGTTTGGGGAAAGAGACCCAGTACTTC CATATGLGKETQYF
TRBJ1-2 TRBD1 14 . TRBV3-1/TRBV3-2 TGTGCCAGCAGAAGGACAGGGCCCTACTATGGCTACACCTTC CASRRTGPYYGYTF
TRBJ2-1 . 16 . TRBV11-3 TGTGCCAGCAGCTCTCGGTCCTACAGCTCCTACAATGAGCAGTTCTTC CASSSRSYSSYNEQFF